These 24 T cell receptor beta chains were all obtained from the same sample, sequenced in a study of T cell responses to AZD1222 COVID-19 vaccine. Data came from immunoSEQ multiplex PCR; TCRdb stores just in-frame clones and leaves some out. Of about 180,000 clones listed, around 90% are singletons. The specimen was peripheral blood, collected 28 days after the second AZD1222 dose. The receptors derive from an adult who received the AZD1222 COVID-19 vaccine.

The V call is TRBV7-2, the J call TRBJ1-1; TRBD1 might be the D (5 bases). CDR3 length: 14 residues. Per the germline V gene, CDR1 is SGHTA and CDR2 is FQGNSA. Trimming removed 1 base from V and 6 bases from J, with 12 bases in between. CDR3 amino acids: CASSLVGVVAEAFF. The CDR3, as DNA: TGTGCCAGCAGCTTAGTGGGGGTGGTCGCTGAAGCTTTCTTT.

The genes are TRBV27 and TRBJ1-1; a weak D match, TRBD1 (5 bases). The V end lost 4 bases, the J end lost 0 bases, and 6 bases lay between the germline ends. The length of the CDR3 is 13 residues. Looked up from germline, CDR1 is MNHEY and CDR2 is SMNVEV (reference sequence). CDR3: CASSWGMNTEAFF. The CDR3 DNA sequence: TGTGCCAGCAGTTGGGGCATGAACACTGAAGCTTTCTTT.

The J gene is TRBJ1-2, the V gene TRBV5-1, with TRBD1 matching over 9 bases. This CDR3 spans 13 amino acids. V lost 2 bases, J lost 7 bases, and 3 bases stayed unmatched. Germline V gene data show CDR1 as SGHRS and CDR2 as YFSETQ. The CDR3 region has the DNA TGCGCCAGCAGCTTCCGACAGGGGGGTGGCTACACCTTC. Translated: CASSFRQGGGYTF.

The J gene is TRBJ2-3, the V gene TRBV27; weak D call: TRBD2 (5 bases). The CDR3 extends over 13 amino acids. V lost 6 bases, J lost 2 bases, and 9 bases lay in between. The germline V gene encodes CDR1 MNHEY and CDR2 SMNVEV (reference sequence). Written as DNA, the CDR3 is TGTGCCAGCAGCCCCGGGGACACAGATACGCAGTATTTT. Its translation: CASSPGDTDTQYF.

This rearrangement joins TRBV2 to TRBJ2-1; D is perhaps TRBD1 (6 bases). Per germline, CDR1 SNHLY and CDR2 FYNNEI. The CDR3 runs to 13 residues. Trimming shortened V by 8 bases and J by 0 bases, and 8 bases separated the two germline ends. This CDR3 is CASQGSSYNEQFF. DNA for the CDR3: TGTGCCAGCCAGGGGAGCTCCTACAATGAGCAGTTCTTC.

The chain couples TRBV2 to TRBJ1-5; the match to TRBD1 covers 8 bases. The trim removed 5 bases at V and 3 bases at J, leaving 6 bases unmatched. Germline CDR1 SNHLY, CDR2 FYNNEI. This CDR3 comprises 15 residues. CDR3 amino acids: CASSLRTGTNQPQHF. CDR3 DNA: TGTGCCAGCAGTCTACGGACAGGGACCAATCAGCCCCAGCATTTT.

The chain links TRBV5-4 to TRBJ1-1; D not resolved. In germline, CDR1 is SGHNT, CDR2 YYREEE (reference sequence). This CDR3 is built from 15 residues. V lost 4 bases to trimming and J lost 3 bases, with 16 bases between them. The CDR3 DNA reads as TGTGCCAGCAGCGGACTGACCGACCGCCACACTGAAGCTTTCTTT. This encodes CASSGLTDRHTEAFF.

In this sample, this clone turned up once. This rearrangement joins TRBV7-3 to TRBJ2-7, with 8 bases aligning to TRBD2. CDR1 is SGHTA and CDR2 is FQGTGA in the germline V gene. CDR3 length equals 14 residues. Losses at the gene ends were 9 bases for V and 0 bases for J; bases not matched to a gene: 7. As DNA, the CDR3 is TGTGCCAGTCGGGGGAGCGGGGGCTCCTACGAGCAGTACTTC. Protein product: CASRGSGGSYEQYF.

V is TRBV2 and J is TRBJ2-3, with D perhaps TRBD2 (5 bases). The germline V and J ends were trimmed by 1 base and 0 bases, with 8 bases remaining between them. Looked up from germline, CDR1 is SNHLY and CDR2 is FYNNEI. This CDR3 has 15 residues. This CDR3 reads CASSEGTGSTDTQYF. CDR3 DNA: TGTGCCAGCAGTGAAGGGACGGGGAGCACAGATACGCAGTATTTT.

The chain recombines TRBV7-9 with TRBJ2-7, with a weak D call TRBD2 (5 bases). Between the trimmed V and J ends, which lost 1 base and 6 bases, there was a span of 10 bases. This CDR3 is built from 13 residues. CDR1 is SEHNR, CDR2 FQNEAQ, per germline (reference sequence). The CDR3 is CASSLEGATEQYF. In nucleotides, the CDR3 is TGTGCCAGCAGCTTAGAGGGAGCCACCGAGCAGTACTTC.

The rearrangement joins TRBV27 to TRBJ2-1, with 11 bases aligning to TRBD2. Germline V gene lookup returns CDR1 MNHEY and CDR2 SMNVEV (reference sequence). The V gene end was trimmed by 2 bases and the J gene end by 6 bases; junction bases not matched to a gene: 6. This CDR3 comprises 16 residues. In DNA, the CDR3 is TGTGCCAGCAGTTTAACTAGCGGGAGCTTGGTCAATGAGCAGTTCTTC. This gives the protein CASSLTSGSLVNEQFF.

J is TRBJ1-2 and V is TRBV29-1; D unresolved. The germline V and J ends were trimmed by 2 bases and 7 bases, with 17 bases remaining between them. Germline lookup yields CDR1 SQVTM and CDR2 ANQGSEA. The CDR3 consists of 14 residues. CDR3 loop: CSVERASRRLGYTF. The CDR3 coding sequence is TGCAGCGTTGAAAGGGCGAGCAGACGACTTGGCTACACCTTC. The variable domain in full, with the rest retrieved from reference TRBV29-1 and TRBJ1-2, is SAVISQKPSRDICQRGTSLTIQCQVDSQVTMMFWYRQQPGQSLTLIATANQGSEATYESGFVIDKFPISRPNLTFSTLTVSNMSPEDSSIYLCSVERASRRLGYTFGSGTRLTVV.

The chain uses TRBV5-6 and TRBJ1-2; 7 bases are shared with TRBD1. The V gene end was trimmed by 4 bases and the J gene end by 4 bases; junction bases not matched to a gene: 13. CDR1 and CDR2 from the germline V gene are SGHDT and YYEEEE. This CDR3 has 16 amino acids. CDR3 nucleotides: TGTGCCAGCAGCGATGAGGGGGCCAGGGCGCTCTATGGCTACACCTTC. Its protein product is CASSDEGARALYGYTF.

J is TRBJ2-7 and V is TRBV5-1; 13 bases are shared with TRBD2. Germline-derived CDR1 and CDR2 are SGHRS and YFSETQ. The CDR3 is made up of 16 amino acids. V trimming: 4 bases; J trimming: 5 bases; junction bases outside the gene matches: 9. The CDR3 DNA is TGCGCCAGCAGCCCCCCGACCGGGACTAGCGGGAACGAGCAGTACTTC. Translating gives CASSPPTGTSGNEQYF.

V usage is TRBV10-3 and J usage is TRBJ2-7, with 11 bases identical to TRBD1. This CDR3 has 17 amino acids. Germline assignment: CDR1 ENHRY and CDR2 SYGVKD. Trimming removed 4 bases from V and 0 bases from J; junction bases left unmatched: 8. The CDR3 loop reads CAISGPGTGGPSYEQYF. DNA for the CDR3: TGTGCCATCAGTGGGCCCGGGACAGGGGGTCCCTCCTACGAGCAGTACTTC.

V gene TRBV18 combines with J gene TRBJ1-3; 7 bases are a match to TRBD1. Looked up from germline, CDR1 is KGHSH and CDR2 is LQKENI. This CDR3 has 16 residues. The V segment lost 6 bases and the J segment 1 base; nucleotides outside the gene matches: 9. This CDR3 is CASSSRQGGSGNTIYF. As DNA, the CDR3 is TGTGCCAGCTCCTCCAGACAGGGCGGATCTGGAAACACCATATATTTT. The full variable domain, completed using reference TRBV18 and TRBJ1-3, is NAGVMQNPRHLVRRRGQEARLRCSPMKGHSHVYWYRQLPEEGLKFMVYLQKENIIDESGMPKERFSAEFPKEGPSILRIQQVVRGDSAAYFCASSSRQGGSGNTIYFGEGSWLTVV.

The chain combines TRBV19 with TRBJ2-2; 9 bases map to TRBD1. V was pared by 6 bases and J by 4 bases, with 15 bases of the junction left unmatched. The CDR3 spans 18 residues. Looked up from germline, CDR1 is LNHDA and CDR2 is SQIVND (reference sequence). The CDR3 DNA follows: TGTGCCAGTAGAAAGACCGGGACAGGGAAAGTGGGCACCGGGGAGCTGTTTTTT. It yields the protein CASRKTGTGKVGTGELFF.

The gene calls are TRBV2 and TRBJ1-2; 7 positions match TRBD1. J gave up 4 bases and V 8 bases, and 4 bases lay outside the gene matches. Germline V gene data show CDR1 as SNHLY and CDR2 as FYNNEI. This CDR3 has 12 amino acids. CDR3 coding DNA: TGTGCCAGCCACGCAGGGGGCTATGGCTACACCTTC. This encodes CASHAGGYGYTF. Based on the CDR3 plus reference TRBV2 and TRBJ1-2, the full variable domain is EPEVTQTPSHQVTQMGQEVILRCVPISNHLYFYWYRQILGQKVEFLVSFYNNEISEKSEIFDDQFSVERPDGSNFTLKIRSTKLEDSAMYFCASHAGGYGYTFGSGTRLTVV.

The rearrangement uses TRBV7-2 and TRBJ1-4; 7 bases fit TRBD1. V lost 4 bases, J lost 5 bases, and 4 bases stayed unmatched. The CDR3 has 14 residues. Germline V gene sequence: CDR1 SGHTA, CDR2 FQGNSA. The DNA for the CDR3 is TGTGCCAGCAGCTCAGGGGGGAACAATGAAAAACTGTTTTTT. Its translation is CASSSGGNNEKLFF.

CDR3 loop: CASSLWGRADTQYF. For the CDR3, the DNA is TGTGCCAGCAGCTTATGGGGCAGGGCGGATACGCAGTATTTT. This chain uses TRBV7-2 with TRBJ2-3; perhaps TRBD1 as D (5 bases). This CDR3 contains 14 residues. Germline V lookup: CDR1 SGHTA, CDR2 FQGNSA. Deletions cut 2 bases from V and 6 bases from J, with 12 bases between.

V is TRBV11-2 and J is TRBJ2-5; 14 nucleotides line up with TRBD2. Germline-derived CDR1 and CDR2 are SGHAT and FQNNGV. V lost 6 bases and J lost 5; bases outside the gene matches: 11. The CDR3 has 17 residues. The CDR3 DNA reads TGTGCCAGCAGAGCGCCGGGACTAGCGGGAGAGGGGGAGACCCAGTACTTC. This codes for CASRAPGLAGEGETQYF.

The rearrangement uses TRBV28 and TRBJ2-1; 13 bases are shared with TRBD2. CDR1 is MDHEN and CDR2 is SYDVKM in the germline V gene. Losses at the gene ends were 10 bases for V and 6 bases for J; bases not matched to a gene: 6. The CDR3 length is 14 residues. In nucleotides, the CDR3 is TGTGCCACGCCTCGGACTAGCGGGAGCAATGAGCAGTTCTTC. Its protein is CATPRTSGSNEQFF.

This clone was detected once. V gene TRBV5-1 combines with J gene TRBJ1-4, with D maybe TRBD1 (5 bases). The V end was cut by 0 bases, the J end by 3 bases, with 9 bases between. Germline V gene sequence: CDR1 SGHRS, CDR2 YFSETQ. The CDR3 is 15 amino acids. Written as DNA, the CDR3 is TGCGCCAGCAGCTTGGCGAGGGGTCCTAATGAAAAACTGTTTTTT. It is translated as CASSLARGPNEKLFF. Looking up the rest from reference TRBV5-1 and TRBJ1-4 gives the full variable domain: KAGVTQTPRYLIKTRGQQVTLSCSPISGHRSVSWYQQTPGQGLQFLFEYFSETQRNKGNFPGRFSGRQFSNSRSEMNVSTLELGDSALYLCASSLARGPNEKLFFGSGTQLSVL.

The J gene is TRBJ1-2, the V gene TRBV5-1; a weak D match, TRBD1 (5 bases). The CDR3 is 15 residues long. In germline, CDR1 is SGHRS, CDR2 YFSETQ. V lost 0 bases, J lost 4 bases, and 13 bases lay in between. The CDR3 region is CASSLAVRGGYGYTF. The CDR3 coding sequence is TGCGCCAGCAGCTTGGCAGTCCGTGGGGGCTATGGCTACACCTTC. Complete variable domain (other parts from reference TRBV5-1 and TRBJ1-2): KAGVTQTPRYLIKTRGQQVTLSCSPISGHRSVSWYQQTPGQGLQFLFEYFSETQRNKGNFPGRFSGRQFSNSRSEMNVSTLELGDSALYLCASSLAVRGGYGYTFGSGTRLTVV.